This T cell receptor beta chain came from a study of T-cell memory formation after mild COVID-19. Study results and caveats: Largely, contracting CD4+ clones fell within CM and EM, and contracting CD8+ clones within EMRA. The study found balanced CD4/CD8 in clones contracting day 15 to 85 and a CD4+ lean in later expanders.

This CDR3 is 13 amino acids long. Trimming stripped 3 bases from V and 4 bases from J, with 12 bases between. The germline V gene has CDR1 DFQATT and CDR2 SNEGSKA (reference sequence). TCRdb independently ran MiXCR on the 5' RACE reads; one entry per CDR3 protein. Among around 300,000 distinct CDR3 sequences listed, more than 15% were seen once. Of note for this clonotype: Its antigen is not identified.

This clonotype was sampled from a young man who had mild COVID-19 (a few samples of this study predate the infection). Cell type and time point are not known. The specimen sequenced was PBMCs or a T cell subset sorted from them (not recorded which). The chain uses TRBV20-1 and TRBJ1-2, with D uncertain. The DNA for the CDR3 is TGCAGTGCTAGTACAACAGTAGGCTATGGCTACACCTTC. Translating it yields CSASTTVGYGYTF.